The 27 T cell receptor beta chains below come from one sample, sequenced in a study of a mutant IDH1 vaccine in newly diagnosed glioma. Their antigens are not known. TCRdb's copy holds only in-frame clones and misses some; the assay was immunoSEQ multiplex PCR. The sample records about 36,000 clones, roughly 80% being singletons. The time point denotes: week 5, during vaccination. Every vaccine dose comprised 300 ug of mutant IDH1 20-mer peptide plus topical imiquimod. The sample was PBMCs, taken from a glioma patient whose treatment included an IDH1 peptide vaccine. These receptors came from a man over 45 with glioma.

This clone was recorded once. J is TRBJ1-3 and V is TRBV5-6, with TRBD1 as a possible D gene (5 bases). V lost 6 bases, J lost 11 bases, and 18 bases lay in between. Germline V gives CDR1 SGHDT, CDR2 YYEEEE. The length of the CDR3 is 13 residues. The CDR3 DNA reads TGTGCCAGCACCCGTGGGGGTATATACCCCATATATTTT. It codes for CASTRGGIYPIYF.

J is TRBJ2-7 and V is TRBV7-8, with 9 bases matching TRBD1. J gave up 3 bases and V 5 bases, and 5 bases lay outside the gene matches. Germline CDR1 and CDR2: SGHVS and FQNEAQ. CDR3 length equals 14 residues. CDR3 amino acids: CASSPGTGNYEQYF. As DNA, the CDR3 is TGTGCCAGCAGCCCTGGGACAGGGAACTACGAGCAGTACTTC.

V is TRBV19 and J is TRBJ1-1; perhaps TRBD1 as D (6 bases). Trimming stripped 3 bases from V and 5 bases from J, with 13 bases between. Germline V lookup: CDR1 LNHDA, CDR2 SQIVND (reference sequence). The CDR3 is 14 amino acids. The chain's CDR3 is CASSIEGGLTEAFF. The CDR3 region has the DNA TGTGCCAGTAGTATTGAAGGGGGTTTGACTGAAGCTTTCTTT.

The chain is built from TRBV6-4 and TRBJ2-7; TRBD2 matches at 8 bases. Germline trimming cut 0 bases from V and 6 bases from J; bases unmatched to any gene: 10. Germline CDR1 reads MRHNA; CDR2 reads SNTAGT. The CDR3 covers 16 residues. CDR3 nucleotide sequence: TGTGCCAGCAGTGACTCTCCGGGACTAGTCGTTTCCGAGCAGTACTTC. It yields the protein CASSDSPGLVVSEQYF.

V gene TRBV2 combines with J gene TRBJ1-4; D gene ambiguous. CDR1 and CDR2 from the germline V gene are SNHLY and FYNNEI. Trimming removed 5 bases at V and 1 base at J, with 11 bases between. The CDR3 runs 15 residues. The CDR3 loop is CASSKEVVTNEKLFF. CDR3 nucleotides: TGTGCCAGCAGTAAGGAAGTTGTAACTAATGAAAAACTGTTTTTT.

V and J are TRBV6-1 and TRBJ2-2, with D hard to call. The CDR3 sequence is 14 residues long. V was clipped by 8 bases and J by 3 bases, with 13 bases between them. CDR1 MNHNS and CDR2 SASEGT come from the germline V gene. In DNA, the CDR3 is TGTGCCAGCCTACCCCTAGGCGACACCGGGGAGCTGTTTTTT. The encoded protein is CASLPLGDTGELFF.

The V gene is TRBV28, the J gene TRBJ2-7; 7 bases align to TRBD1. The germline gives CDR1 MDHEN, CDR2 SYDVKM. The CDR3 contains 15 residues. With V trimmed by 3 bases and J by 4 bases, 9 bases remained unmatched. CDR3 protein: CASSFFDRVSYEQYF. The CDR3 nucleotides are TGTGCCAGCAGTTTCTTCGACAGGGTGTCATACGAGCAGTACTTC.

This chain uses TRBV19 with TRBJ2-1; the match to TRBD1 covers 10 bases. This CDR3 is 15 amino acids long. V shed 4 bases and J 2 bases; nucleotides not matched to a gene: 2. The germline V gene encodes CDR1 LNHDA and CDR2 SQIVND (reference sequence). The CDR3 reads CASSKGQGPYNEQFF. As DNA, the CDR3 is TGTGCCAGTAGTAAGGGACAGGGGCCCTACAATGAGCAGTTCTTC.

This clone appeared once. The chain recombines TRBV7-8 with TRBJ1-1; D unresolved. The V end lost 5 bases, the J end lost 2 bases, and 18 bases lay between the germline ends. This CDR3 spans 16 amino acids. The V gene's germline CDR1 is SGHVS and CDR2 FQNEAQ. The CDR3 DNA sequence: TGTGCCAGCAGCCCGTCGGGCTTGGCGGCCAACACTGAAGCTTTCTTT. Translated, it gives CASSPSGLAANTEAFF.

For the CDR3, the DNA is TGTGCCAGCTCACAGGGGACGTGGACCTACGAGCAGTACTTC. Protein product: CASSQGTWTYEQYF. V is TRBV18 and J is TRBJ2-7; either TRBD1 or TRBD2 may fit D (5 bases each). CDR3 length equals 14 residues. Germline-derived CDR1 and CDR2 are KGHSH and LQKENI. Trimming pared 4 bases from V and 2 bases from J, leaving 12 bases between.

This clone turned up a few times. The chain recombines TRBV6-6 with TRBJ2-1, with TRBD1 matching 8 bases. CDR3 length: 11 residues. Trimming took 8 bases from V and 6 from J; bases not matched to a gene: 0. Germline-derived CDR1 and CDR2 are MNHNY and SVGAGI (reference sequence). The CDR3 bases are TGTGCCAGCGGACAGGGCAATGAGCAGTTCTTC. This gives the protein CASGQGNEQFF.

The chain uses TRBV5-1 and TRBJ2-7, with 7 bases lining up with TRBD1. J lost 2 bases, V lost 3 bases, and 2 bases had no gene match. Germline CDR1 reads SGHRS; CDR2 reads YFSETQ. The CDR3 runs 13 residues. The CDR3 loop reads CASSSGTAYEQYF. CDR3 coding DNA: TGCGCCAGCAGCTCGGGGACAGCCTACGAGCAGTACTTC.

The V and J genes are TRBV19 and TRBJ1-1; D unresolved. The CDR3 consists of 13 residues. V was trimmed by 8 bases and J by 3 bases, leaving 13 bases between them. Germline values: CDR1 LNHDA, CDR2 SQIVND (reference sequence). The CDR3 DNA is TGTGCCAGTGACCCCGGTTGGCACACTGAAGCTTTCTTT. Amino acids: CASDPGWHTEAFF.

The CDR3 DNA follows: TGTGCCAGCAGCCCGGCCTTCAGCCGCCACTACGAGCAGTACTTC. Its translation: CASSPAFSRHYEQYF. The J gene is TRBJ2-7, the V gene TRBV2; the D is unclear. Per the germline V gene, CDR1 is SNHLY and CDR2 is FYNNEI. The CDR3 sequence is 15 residues long. V shed 6 bases and J shed 3 bases, with 18 bases lying between them.

V gene TRBV6-5 combines with J gene TRBJ2-7; 10 bases fit TRBD2. This CDR3 region has 15 residues. V trimming: 5 bases; J trimming: 3 bases; junction bases outside the gene matches: 7. Germline values: CDR1 MNHEY, CDR2 SVGAGI. The CDR3 spells CASSLKAGGYYEQYF. The CDR3, as DNA: TGTGCCAGCAGTCTGAAAGCGGGAGGGTACTACGAGCAGTACTTC.

The chain couples TRBV4-2 to TRBJ2-3; perhaps TRBD1 as D (5 bases). The CDR3 length is 12 residues. Germline CDR1 reads LGHNA; CDR2 reads YNFKEQ. Trimming shortened V by 4 bases and J by 4 bases, and 6 bases separated the two germline ends. Here the CDR3 DNA reads TGTGCCAGCAGCCCAGGGCCAGATACGCAGTATTTT. Translation gives CASSPGPDTQYF.

This chain links TRBV7-9 with TRBJ2-7; TRBD2 matches at 9 bases. The V segment lost 6 bases and the J segment 7 bases; nucleotides outside the gene matches: 7. CDR3 length equals 13 residues. Germline V gene lookup returns CDR1 SEHNR and CDR2 FQNEAQ (reference sequence). This CDR3 is CASRSSGVEEQYF. CDR3 DNA: TGTGCCAGCAGATCTAGCGGGGTGGAGGAGCAGTACTTC.

The table lists this clone with a few counts. V is TRBV2 and J is TRBJ1-4; D not certain. The germline V gene encodes CDR1 SNHLY and CDR2 FYNNEI. This CDR3 has 12 residues. V was trimmed by 7 bases and J by 6 bases, leaving 9 bases between them. CDR3 in amino acids: CASIDRDEKLFF. As DNA, the CDR3 is TGTGCCAGCATCGATAGGGATGAAAAACTGTTTTTT.

The chain carries TRBV4-1 and TRBJ2-2; D may be TRBD1 or TRBD2 (7 bases each). Trimming cost V 8 bases and J 0 bases, with 16 bases left between them. CDR3 length equals 16 residues. Per germline, CDR1 MGHRA and CDR2 YSYEKL. The CDR3 sequence: CASANQGGTNTGELFF. Here the CDR3 DNA reads TGCGCCAGCGCTAACCAGGGGGGGACGAACACCGGGGAGCTGTTTTTT.

V gene TRBV27 combines with J gene TRBJ2-1, with 12 bases identical to TRBD2. This CDR3 region has 18 residues. Losses at the gene ends were 6 bases for V and 1 base for J; bases not matched to a gene: 10. In germline, CDR1 is MNHEY, CDR2 SMNVEV (reference sequence). For the CDR3, the DNA is TGTGCCAGCAGCCCGGGACTAGCGGGTATCCATTCCTACAATGAGCAGTTCTTC. Translating it yields CASSPGLAGIHSYNEQFF.

The chain couples TRBV11-3 to TRBJ1-2; TRBD1 agrees at 7 bases. The germline V gene has CDR1 SGHNT and CDR2 YENEEA. The ends lost 5 bases at V and 2 bases at J; junction bases unmatched: 2. CDR3 length: 13 amino acids. CDR3 region: CASSKDRNYGYTF. The CDR3 coding sequence is TGTGCCAGCAGCAAGGACAGGAACTATGGCTACACCTTC.

The chain couples TRBV11-2 to TRBJ2-7; D ambiguous. The CDR3 is 13 amino acids. Trimming left V 1 base short and J 4 bases short, with 8 bases between. Germline V lookup: CDR1 SGHAT, CDR2 FQNNGV. The CDR3 coding sequence is TGTGCCAGCAGCTTAGTGCAGGTTTACGAGCAGTACTTC. Translated: CASSLVQVYEQYF. The entire variable domain, with the rest obtained from reference TRBV11-2 and TRBJ2-7, is as follows: EAGVAQSPRYKIIEKRQSVAFWCNPISGHATLYWYQQILGQGPKLLIQFQNNGVVDDSQLPKDRFSAERLKGVDSTLKIQPAKLEDSAVYLCASSLVQVYEQYFGPGTRLTVT.

This clone was seen a handful of times. The chain combines TRBV5-6 with TRBJ1-1, with unresolved D. CDR3 length: 12 residues. Trimming removed 4 bases at V and 6 bases at J, with 10 bases between. Per germline, CDR1 SGHDT and CDR2 YYEEEE. The DNA of the CDR3 is TGTGCCAGCAGCCCTGGCGGCGCTGAAGCTTTCTTT. Its translation is CASSPGGAEAFF.

The chain has TRBV9 and TRBJ2-3; 8 bases are a match to TRBD2. With 4 bases clipped from V and 5 bases from J, the junction kept 9 bases outside the gene matches. This CDR3 is built from 15 residues. The germline gives CDR1 SGDLS, CDR2 YYNGEE. The CDR3 loop is CASSLGRGAGDTQYF. DNA of the CDR3: TGTGCCAGCAGCCTCGGGCGGGGGGCCGGAGATACGCAGTATTTT.

The rearrangement uses TRBV7-9 and TRBJ2-5, with 12 bases matching TRBD1. Germline V gene data show CDR1 as SEHNR and CDR2 as FQNEAQ (reference sequence). V shed 5 bases and J 5 bases; nucleotides not matched to a gene: 12. This CDR3 spans 17 amino acids. CDR3 amino acids: CASSTPGQGAWRETQYF. DNA of the CDR3: TGTGCCAGCAGCACTCCGGGACAGGGGGCCTGGCGGGAGACCCAGTACTTC.

The gene calls are TRBV10-3 and TRBJ2-3; D unclear. The germline V gene has CDR1 ENHRY and CDR2 SYGVKD. The V gene lost 7 bases and the J gene lost 0 bases, with 5 bases spanning the gap. This CDR3 contains 12 residues. The CDR3 bases are TGTGCCATCACAGGTAGCACAGATACGCAGTATTTT. Translation gives CAITGSTDTQYF.

This clone was observed a handful of times. This sequence joins TRBV5-1 and TRBJ2-2; a possible D gene is TRBD2 (6 bases). V was clipped by 4 bases and J by 5 bases, with 18 bases between them. Germline V gene lookup returns CDR1 SGHRS and CDR2 YFSETQ. This CDR3 spans 16 amino acids. The CDR3 here is CASSPGLLRGTGELFF. The CDR3 DNA follows: TGCGCCAGCAGCCCGGGACTCCTTCGCGGGACCGGGGAGCTGTTTTTT.